This T cell receptor (beta chain) was recovered during a study of T cell repertoires in cytomegalovirus infection (dated by TCRdb to the late 2010s). Some background on the complete study: Donor HLA type was relevant to the analysis, because carriage of CMV infection together with the matching HLA type was indicated by public TCR beta signatures.

What the work shows at the level of the full study, not this receptor alone: The ex vivo response was dominated by HLA-C-restricted CMV-specific TCR beta clonotypes, which also provided the single most frequent clonotype in two of eight donors. Carriers of CMV infection plus the relevant HLA type were discriminated by the cumulative frequency of public TCR beta family members in the study cohort and in an independent roughly 400-donor cohort.

The instrument was an Illumina HiSeq 1500. TCRdb applied fastp at Q25 and MiXCR to the public reads, then kept only in-frame beta chains. Rows matching on CDR3 protein sequence are summarized as one entry with the most common DNA and genes. The sample table shows 450,000 to 550,000 distinct CDR3 sequences, and about 15% are seen once. In total, the top ten clones hold roughly 25% of the sample. On this clonotype itself: Its antigen is not yet known. Base qualities are not provided; no much larger clone lies one nucleotide away.

Sequences were obtained from CD8+ T cells from PBMCs. This TCR came from a human donor in good health (CMV status not recorded). Some clones in this sample may be carry-over from other donors' samples.

The CDR3 loop reads CSVEDVSGSTDTQYF. DNA sequence: TGCAGCGTTGAAGATGTTTCCGGGAGTACAGATACGCAGTATTTT. The rearranged chain carries TRBV29-1 and TRBJ2-3, with a weak D call of TRBD2 (6 bases match). The CDR1 and CDR2 encoded by the germline V gene are SQVTM and ANQGSEA. The CDR3 starts with the cysteine, ends with the phenylalanine, and has 15 residues. Only the CDR3 region is kept as DNA, spanning 45 bases read in frame from base 1. Trimming costs V 0 bases and J 3 bases, and their ends lie 13 bases apart.